This TCR beta chain derives from a study of somatic mutations in cytotoxic T cells in rheumatoid arthritis. Of note for this clone: Its antigen is as yet unknown.

The study's findings and limits: For about an eighth of the 65 patients, a single CD8+ clone accounted for more than 20% of CD8+ cells.

Clones were read by immunoSEQ multiplex PCR, and TCRdb kept only the in-frame ones, dropping some. The sample shows about 6,700 clones, roughly 71% of them seen only once. Germline V lookup: CDR1 MDHEN, CDR2 SYDVKM. The CDR3 spans 14 residues. With 8 bases removed from V and 0 bases from J, the gap between germline ends came to 11 bases. The specimen sequenced was CD8+ T cells sorted from blood. The sequence was obtained from a man aged 40-55 years in good health. The chain has TRBV28 and TRBJ1-5; no definite D call. This chain's CDR3 is CASAQSYSNQPQHF. CDR3 DNA: TGTGCCAGCGCACAGTCCTATAGCAATCAGCCCCAGCATTTT.